This T cell receptor beta chain emerged from a study of T cells in Graves' hyperthyroidism and ophthalmopathy. On the study more broadly: Once the initial diagnosis was made, peripheral blood was obtained before any treatment. Points from the study as a whole: Blood held most thyroid clonotypes expanded above 0.001 frequency.

Per the germline V gene, CDR1 is KGHDR and CDR2 is SFDVKD. This CDR3 spans 15 amino acids. V gave up 5 bases and J gave up 5 bases; unmatched junction bases: 10. Amplification of TCR beta CDR3 regions used RNA as the template. A set of HTBI primers served as the primers for a first-round RT-PCR of the TCR CDR3. One entry per CDR3 protein, called by TCRdb with MiXCR from the multiplex PCR reads. The table has fewer than 500,000 distinct CDR3 sequences, more than 12% seen once. This clonotype has a handful of counts. What it binds is unknown. The receptor was derived from a woman aged 25 to 39 with Graves' ophthalmopathy. The chain recombines TRBV24-1 with TRBJ2-5; 7 nucleotides agree with TRBD2. The sequenced material came from blood. CDR3 sequence: CATSAPRVGGETQYF. In DNA form, the CDR3 reads TGTGCCACCAGTGCGCCCAGAGTGGGGGGGGAGACCCAGTACTTC.